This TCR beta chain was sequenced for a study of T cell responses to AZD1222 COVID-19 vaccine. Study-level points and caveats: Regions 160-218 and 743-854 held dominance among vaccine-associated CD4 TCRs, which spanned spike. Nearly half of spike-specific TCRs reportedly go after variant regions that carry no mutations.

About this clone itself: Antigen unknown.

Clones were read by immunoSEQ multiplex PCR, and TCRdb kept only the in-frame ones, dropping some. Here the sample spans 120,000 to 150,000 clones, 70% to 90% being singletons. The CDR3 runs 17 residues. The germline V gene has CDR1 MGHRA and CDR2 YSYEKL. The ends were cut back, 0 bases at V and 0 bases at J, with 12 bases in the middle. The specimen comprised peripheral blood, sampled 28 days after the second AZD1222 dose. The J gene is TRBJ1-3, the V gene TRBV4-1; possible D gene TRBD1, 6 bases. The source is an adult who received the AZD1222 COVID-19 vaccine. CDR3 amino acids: CASSQERGQISGNTIYF. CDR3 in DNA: TGCGCCAGCAGCCAAGAAAGGGGACAAATCTCTGGAAACACCATATATTTT.